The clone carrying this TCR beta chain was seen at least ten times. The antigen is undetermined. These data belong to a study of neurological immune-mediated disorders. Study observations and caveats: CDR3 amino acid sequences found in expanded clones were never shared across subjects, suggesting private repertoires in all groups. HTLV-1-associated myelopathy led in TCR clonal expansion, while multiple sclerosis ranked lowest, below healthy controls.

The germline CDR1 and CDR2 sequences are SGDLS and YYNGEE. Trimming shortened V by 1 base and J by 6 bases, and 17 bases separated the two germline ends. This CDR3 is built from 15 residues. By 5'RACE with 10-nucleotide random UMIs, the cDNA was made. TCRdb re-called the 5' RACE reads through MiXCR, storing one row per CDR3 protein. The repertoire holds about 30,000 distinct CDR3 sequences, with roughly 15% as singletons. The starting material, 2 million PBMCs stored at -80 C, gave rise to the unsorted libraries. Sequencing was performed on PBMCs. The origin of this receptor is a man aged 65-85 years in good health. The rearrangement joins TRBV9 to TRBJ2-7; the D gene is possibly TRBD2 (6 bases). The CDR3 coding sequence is TGTGCCAGCAGCGTAACCGGGACTCCGAACGGCGAGCAGTACTTC. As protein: CASSVTGTPNGEQYF. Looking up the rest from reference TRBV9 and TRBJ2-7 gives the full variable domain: DSGVTQTPKHLITATGQRVTLRCSPRSGDLSVYWYQQSLDQGLQFLIQYYNGEERAKGNILERFSAQQFPDLHSELNLSSLELGDSALYFCASSVTGTPNGEQYFGPGTRLTVT.